The T cell receptor beta chain under discussion was sequenced for a study of T cells in Graves' hyperthyroidism and ophthalmopathy. RNA transcripts gave rise to amplified TCR beta CDR3 regions. The HTBI primer set drove a first-round RT-PCR of the TCR CDR3. From the multiplex PCR reads, TCRdb called clonotypes with MiXCR, one entry per CDR3 protein. Here the sample spans some 370,000 distinct CDR3 sequences, 15% to 20% being singletons. Patients were excluded because of uncontrolled infection, other autoimmune disease, pregnancy or lactation. The authors obtained PBMCs from over 8.5 ml of fresh peripheral blood. In its sample, this clonotype was seen many times. The antigen is not known. Overall study findings and caveats: Among thyroid clonotypes expanded above 0.001, most also appeared in blood. Prediction of ophthalmopathy progression came a median about 6 months pre-onset.

Trimming shortened V by 4 bases and J by 2 bases, and 12 bases separated the two germline ends. The V gene's germline CDR1 is MNHNS and CDR2 SASEGT. This CDR3 has 14 amino acids. The chain couples TRBV6-1 to TRBJ2-7, with unresolved D. The origin of this receptor is a woman aged 30 to 39 with Graves' hyperthyroidism that later progressed to Graves' ophthalmopathy. The sample consisted of blood. Here the CDR3 reads CASSAPLGTYEQYF. The DNA of the CDR3 is TGTGCCAGCAGTGCACCTCTAGGAACCTACGAGCAGTACTTC.